This T cell receptor beta chain was sequenced during a study of T cell responses to AZD1222 COVID-19 vaccine. Repertoires were generated with immunoSEQ multiplex PCR, while TCRdb's copy carries only in-frame clones and drops some. The repertoire holds 110,000 to 150,000 clones, with 92% as singletons. The CDR3 spans 16 residues. In germline, CDR1 is LNHNV, CDR2 YYDKDF (reference sequence). V dropped 0 bases and J dropped 0 bases, with 9 bases sitting between them. General observations from the study: Repertoires were obtained solely post-peak T cell response. Recipients of AZD1222 seropositive at baseline numbered only five or six.

For this clone: Its specificity is not known.

The source is an adult in good health. This chain uses TRBV15 with TRBJ1-5; D is unclear. The sample was peripheral blood, taken on day 0 of AZD1222 vaccination. CDR3 nucleotides: TGTGCCACCAGCAGAGATAACAGTCTTAGCAATCAGCCCCAGCATTTT. The encoded protein is CATSRDNSLSNQPQHF.